The text below deals with one TCR beta chain. Antigen specificity is unknown. With 60 Vbeta and 13 Jbeta primers, the PCR was carried out. Sequenced by immunoSEQ multiplex PCR; TCRdb stores in-frame clones only, minus some. The sample yields approximately 160,000 clones, 80% seen once. The data were obtained in a study of cytomegalovirus exposure and HLA in healthy donors. Findings of the study overall: Associated with HLA alleles at 0.05 false discovery rate in a later analysis were about 17,000 TCR beta sequences. Later analysis associated a missense DCLRE1C variant with TCR beta V- and J-gene trimming.

The germline V and J ends were trimmed by 3 bases and 2 bases, with 14 bases remaining between them. This CDR3 contains 16 residues. Germline lookup yields CDR1 KGHSH and CDR2 LQKENI. The TCR originated in a man between 18 and 35 years old in good health and CMV-seropositive. The sequenced material came from PBMCs. This rearrangement joins TRBV18 to TRBJ1-3; possible D gene TRBD1, 5 bases. This chain's CDR3 is CASSPAIGEAGNTIYF. Written as DNA, the CDR3 is TGTGCCAGCTCACCCGCGATAGGGGAAGCTGGAAACACCATATATTTT.